A single sample is the source of the 28 T cell receptor beta chains below, sequenced in a study of T-cell reconstitution after alpha-beta-depleted transplantation in children. This sample's TCRbeta library carried unique molecular identifier barcodes. TCRdb reprocessed the PCR reads via MiXCR and lists one record per CDR3 protein. The repertoire includes roughly 280,000 distinct CDR3 sequences, 9.5% to 13% of them detected once, and about a quarter sits in the top ten. Sample: peripheral blood, taken 180 days after TCRalphabeta/CD19-depleted stem cell transplant. The receptors were sampled from a male patient under 10 years old who had a stem cell transplant for chronic granulomatous disease, so the T cells may come from the graft donor.

A word on this clonotype: This may arise from a read error, as a much more abundant clone is one base away. The chain carries TRBV11-2 and TRBJ2-3; D is unclear. Deletions cut 5 bases from V and 2 bases from J, with 14 bases between. Germline V gene lookup returns CDR1 SGHAT and CDR2 FQNNGV. The CDR3 has 15 amino acids. The CDR3 nucleotides read TGTGCCAGCAGCGAAACAGAGACACACACAGATACGCAGTATTTT. Its protein product is CASSETETHTDTQYF.

The chain is built from TRBV7-9 and TRBJ2-1; D unresolved. Trimming removed 5 bases at V and 0 bases at J, with 11 bases between. The V gene's germline CDR1 is SEHNR and CDR2 FQNEAQ (reference sequence). The CDR3 loop spans 15 amino acids. The CDR3: CASSPSESSYNEQFF. CDR3 DNA: TGTGCCAGCAGCCCCAGTGAGAGCTCCTACAATGAGCAGTTCTTC. Filled out from reference TRBV7-9 and TRBJ2-1, the complete variable domain reads DTGVSQNPRHKITKRGQNVTFRCDPISEHNRLYWYRQTLGQGPEFLTYFQNEAQLEKSRLLSDRFSAERPKGSFSTLEIQRTEQGDSAMYLCASSPSESSYNEQFFGPGTRLTVL.

This clonotype was detected ten times or more. V usage is TRBV7-9 and J usage is TRBJ2-5; D gene ambiguous. The CDR3 consists of 15 residues. Germline V CDR1 and CDR2: SEHNR, FQNEAQ (reference sequence). V lost 5 bases to trimming and J lost 0 bases, with 13 bases between them. The CDR3 sequence is CASSPSRTDQETQYF. The CDR3 nucleotides read TGTGCCAGCAGCCCATCCCGGACGGACCAAGAGACCCAGTACTTC.

On this clonotype itself: This clone may be a read error of a much larger clone one base away. V usage is TRBV10-3 and J usage is TRBJ2-3; no firm D call. V lost 6 bases and J 11 bases, leaving 15 bases between the germline ends. The CDR3 has 12 residues. Looked up from germline, CDR1 is ENHRY and CDR2 is SYGVKD. The CDR3 nucleotides are TGTGCCATCAGGGCCCCCCTTGCTAGGCAGTATTTT. Protein product: CAIRAPLARQYF.

This clonotype was detected ten times or more. The chain carries TRBV11-3 and TRBJ2-7; 16 nucleotides line up with TRBD2. Germline CDR1 is SGHNT and CDR2 is YENEEA. This CDR3 has 18 amino acids. The V and J ends lost 1 base and 6 bases, in that order; junction bases with no gene match: 9. DNA for the CDR3: TGTGCCAGCAGCTTAGTGATCGGGACTAGCGGGAGGGCCTCCGAGCAGTACTTC. Its translation is CASSLVIGTSGRASEQYF.

This clonotype appeared many times. The rearrangement joins TRBV30 to TRBJ2-7, with D unclear. The CDR3 is made up of 17 amino acids. Germline V gene sequence: CDR1 GTSNPN, CDR2 SVGIG (reference sequence). The V gene lost 0 bases and the J gene lost 0 bases, with 18 bases spanning the gap. The CDR3 region is CAWSVPHSAIFSYEQYF. The DNA of the CDR3 is TGTGCCTGGAGTGTCCCCCATTCAGCAATTTTCTCCTACGAGCAGTACTTC.

The chain uses TRBV2 and TRBJ1-4, with D possibly matching TRBD1 (6 bases). Germline lookup yields CDR1 SNHLY and CDR2 FYNNEI. V dropped 6 bases and J dropped 5 bases, with 10 bases sitting between them. The CDR3 is 13 amino acids. The CDR3, as DNA: TGTGCCAGCAGAGGCGGGACAAATGAAAAACTGTTTTTT. This gives the protein CASRGGTNEKLFF.

This clonotype was observed at least ten times. The junction departs from the called germline gene at one end, perhaps through a read error. The rearrangement links TRBV3-1 to TRBJ2-7, with D unresolved. Germline V lookup: CDR1 LGHDT, CDR2 YNNKEL (reference sequence). The CDR3 loop spans 11 amino acids. The CDR3 bases are TGCGCCAGCAGCCAAGGCTACGAGCAGTACTTC. It codes for CASSQGYEQYF.

In its sample, this clonotype was seen many times. The V call is TRBV5-1, the J call TRBJ2-1, with 9 bases matching TRBD1. This CDR3 is 16 amino acids long. Germline V lookup: CDR1 SGHRS, CDR2 YFSETQ. The ends lost 8 bases at V and 6 bases at J; junction bases unmatched: 15. For the CDR3, the DNA is TGCGCCAGGCGACAGGGGGAGGTATCCGGACTCAATGAGCAGTTCTTC. This gives the protein CARRQGEVSGLNEQFF. Looking up the rest from reference TRBV5-1 and TRBJ2-1 gives the full variable domain: KAGVTQTPRYLIKTRGQQVTLSCSPISGHRSVSWYQQTPGQGLQFLFEYFSETQRNKGNFPGRFSGRQFSNSRSEMNVSTLELGDSALYLCARRQGEVSGLNEQFFGPGTRLTVL.

Ten or more counts support this clonotype. This chain joins TRBV5-1 and TRBJ2-7; D may be TRBD1 or TRBD2 (5 bases each). The CDR3 totals 15 residues. Trimming cost V 0 bases and J 6 bases, with 16 bases left between them. CDR1 is SGHRS and CDR2 is YFSETQ in the germline V gene. DNA for the CDR3: TGCGCCAGCAGCTTGGCCGGGCTCCCGGGGCGCGAGCAGTACTTC. Translating gives CASSLAGLPGREQYF.

This clonotype came up many times. The J gene is TRBJ2-7, the V gene TRBV28; 11 positions agree with TRBD2. V trimming: 3 bases; J trimming: 3 bases; junction bases outside the gene matches: 7. Looked up from germline, CDR1 is MDHEN and CDR2 is SYDVKM. This CDR3 has 16 residues. CDR3 bases: TGTGCCAGCAGTTTCGCGGGACTAGCGGCCAGCTACGAGCAGTACTTC. Protein product: CASSFAGLAASYEQYF.

At least ten counts were recorded for this clonotype. CDR3 loop: CASRPHNTDTQYF. The CDR3 DNA reads TGTGCCAGCAGACCTCATAACACAGATACGCAGTATTTT. The genes are TRBV6-1 and TRBJ2-3, with unresolved D. Trimming shortened V by 6 bases and J by 2 bases, and 9 bases separated the two germline ends. Germline assignment: CDR1 MNHNS and CDR2 SASEGT. The CDR3 runs 13 residues.

There are many counts of this clonotype. The CDR3 spells CSARLAGGGEQFF. In DNA form, the CDR3 reads TGCAGTGCTAGACTAGCGGGAGGAGGAGAGCAGTTCTTC. The chain recombines TRBV20-1 with TRBJ2-1, with 11 bases lining up with TRBD2. CDR3 length equals 13 residues. Per germline, CDR1 DFQATT and CDR2 SNEGSKA (reference sequence). V was pared by 2 bases and J by 10 bases, with 4 bases of the junction left unmatched.

A remark on this clonotype: A read error is possible here, since a much larger clone lies one base away. The J gene is TRBJ2-1, the V gene TRBV24-1; D possibly matches TRBD1 or TRBD2 (5 bases each). The CDR3 sequence is 15 residues long. V was shortened by 5 bases and J by 7 bases, with 17 bases between the two germline ends. CDR1 is KGHDR, CDR2 SFDVKD, per germline. The DNA of the CDR3 is TGTGCCACCAGTGGGGGGACCCTTCCGAGGAATGAGCAGTTCTTC. It encodes CATSGGTLPRNEQFF.

This clonotype was seen many times. The chain employs TRBV6-2 or TRBV6-3 and TRBJ2-7; possibly TRBD1 or TRBD2 for D (5 bases each). V lost 10 bases and J 7 bases, leaving 23 bases between the germline ends. CDR3 length: 14 residues. CDR1 MNHEY and CDR2 SVGEGT come from the germline V gene. The DNA for the CDR3 is TGTGCCACCCACGGGCCGGGGCTTTTGGGAGAGCAGTACTTC. Amino acids: CATHGPGLLGEQYF.

On this clonotype itself: This sequence may be a read error, since a much larger clone differs from it by one base. J is TRBJ2-7 and V is TRBV7-2; D perhaps matches TRBD1 (6 bases). The CDR3 runs to 15 residues. CDR1 SGHTA and CDR2 FQGNSA come from the germline V gene. The CDR3, as DNA: TGTGCCAGCAGCCTCCGGGACACGGCTTCCTACGTGCAGTACTTC. Translation: CASSLRDTASYVQYF.

This clonotype was counted ten times or more. The gene calls are TRBV5-6 and TRBJ2-6; D uncertain. The CDR3 covers 15 residues. Looked up from germline, CDR1 is SGHDT and CDR2 is YYEEEE. Trimming left V 2 bases short and J 0 bases short, with 6 bases between. The CDR3 region is CASSFLVSGANVLTF. In nucleotides, the CDR3 is TGTGCCAGCAGCTTCCTGGTCTCTGGGGCCAACGTCCTGACTTTC. Full variable domain (rest looked up from reference TRBV5-6 and TRBJ2-6): DAGVTQSPTHLIKTRGQQVTLRCSPKSGHDTVSWYQQALGQGPQFIFQYYEEEERQRGNFPDRFSGHQFPNYSSELNVNALLLGDSALYLCASSFLVSGANVLTFGAGSRLTVL.

This clonotype was recorded many times. The genes are TRBV6-5 and TRBJ2-7, with D perhaps being TRBD1 or TRBD2 (5 bases each). Trimming removed 8 bases at V and 5 bases at J, with 10 bases between. Germline V gene lookup returns CDR1 MNHEY and CDR2 SVGAGI. The CDR3 is 11 amino acids. The CDR3 nucleotides read TGTGCCAGCTCGAGGGGAAACGAGCAGTACTTC. Its protein product is CASSRGNEQYF.

In its sample, this clonotype was seen once. Its ends do not fully match the called genes, so a read error is possible. The chain joins TRBV23-1 to TRBJ2-3; D is undetermined. TRBV23-1 has ORF status, its function being uncertain. This CDR3 has 15 residues. The CDR3 loop is CASSQGLLCTDTQYF. The DNA of the CDR3 is TGTGCCAGCAGTCAAGGGCTCCTCTGCACAGATACGCAGTATTTT.

This clonotype showed up many times. J is TRBJ2-4 and V is TRBV19, with D unclear. In germline, CDR1 is LNHDA, CDR2 SQIVND (reference sequence). The CDR3 loop spans 13 amino acids. V was trimmed by 3 bases and J by 6 bases, leaving 9 bases between them. The DNA of the CDR3 is TGTGCCAGTAGTATCGGTGGCCCAAACATTCAGTACTTC. As protein: CASSIGGPNIQYF.

This clonotype was seen many times. The chain links TRBV14 to TRBJ2-1; 7 nucleotides match TRBD1. This CDR3 region has 15 residues. V lost 2 bases, J lost 12 bases, and 13 bases stayed unmatched. Per the germline V gene, CDR1 is SGHDN and CDR2 is FVKESK. The CDR3 region is CASSQTRGPTMRQFF. Here the CDR3 DNA reads TGTGCCAGCAGCCAAACTAGGGGGCCGACAATGAGGCAGTTCTTC.

This clonotype was observed at least ten times. The chain is built from TRBV5-5 and TRBJ2-6; D may be TRBD1 or TRBD2 (5 bases each). Trimming removed 2 bases from V and 0 bases from J, with 12 bases in between. This CDR3 region has 17 residues. Looked up from germline, CDR1 is SGHKS and CDR2 is YYEKEE (reference sequence). CDR3 region: CASSFGHGTSGANVLTF. The CDR3 nucleotides read TGTGCCAGCAGCTTTGGCCACGGGACCTCTGGGGCCAACGTCCTGACTTTC.

This clonotype was seen repeatedly, ten times or more. This rearrangement joins TRBV10-3 to TRBJ2-1; 7 bases fit TRBD2. Germline trimming cut 8 bases from V and 8 bases from J; bases unmatched to any gene: 12. This CDR3 is built from 14 residues. The germline gives CDR1 ENHRY, CDR2 SYGVKD. The CDR3: CAISTGGPADEQFF. CDR3 sequence (DNA): TGTGCCATCTCTACGGGAGGCCCGGCCGATGAGCAGTTCTTC.

This clonotype was counted at least ten times. This chain joins TRBV4-3 and TRBJ2-1; perhaps D is TRBD1 or TRBD2 (7 bases each). From germline, CDR1 is LGHNA and CDR2 YSLEER. V was trimmed by 4 bases and J by 5 bases, leaving 15 bases between them. The CDR3 contains 15 residues. For the CDR3, the DNA is TGCGCCAGCAGCCCAGGGGGGGCTAGAGACAATGAGCAGTTCTTC. Protein: CASSPGGARDNEQFF.

This clonotype was seen ten or more times. V gene TRBV6-1 combines with J gene TRBJ2-7; 7 positions agree with TRBD2. Germline V CDR1 and CDR2: MNHNS, SASEGT. V was clipped by 4 bases and J by 3 bases; unmatched bases: 12. The CDR3 sequence is 16 residues long. The CDR3 bases are TGTGCCAGCAGTGGGGCGAGAGGGACTACTATCTACGAGCAGTACTTC. It yields the protein CASSGARGTTIYEQYF.

This clonotype was recorded at least ten times. This rearrangement joins TRBV9 to TRBJ2-1; D is possibly TRBD1 or TRBD2 (5 bases each). The CDR3 loop spans 15 amino acids. Germline V gives CDR1 SGDLS, CDR2 YYNGEE. The germline V and J ends were trimmed by 1 base and 9 bases, with 17 bases remaining between them. CDR3 sequence (DNA): TGTGCCAGCAGCGTACGTCCGGTCGGGGACGGTGAGCAGTTCTTC. This encodes CASSVRPVGDGEQFF.

This clonotype was seen at least ten times. This chain joins TRBV18 and TRBJ1-3; D not resolved. V shed 2 bases and J shed 1 base, with 15 bases lying between them. This CDR3 has 17 residues. Germline CDR1 is KGHSH and CDR2 is LQKENI. CDR3 nucleotides: TGTGCCAGCTCACCATATGCGGGGTCGAGGTCTGGAAACACCATATATTTT. Translating gives CASSPYAGSRSGNTIYF.

Concerning this clonotype itself: A much larger clone sits a single nucleotide away, making a read error possible. The chain is built from TRBV15 and TRBJ2-7, with D tentatively TRBD2 (6 bases). V was trimmed by 0 bases and J by 6 bases, leaving 18 bases between them. This CDR3 comprises 16 residues. Germline V gives CDR1 LNHNV, CDR2 YYDKDF (reference sequence). The CDR3: CATSREGRLLGGEQYF. In DNA form, the CDR3 reads TGTGCCACCAGCAGAGAAGGAAGGCTACTCGGGGGCGAGCAGTACTTC.